A single sample gave rise to the 9 T cell receptor beta chains below, sequenced in a study of T cells in narcolepsy. Assay used: immunoSEQ multiplex PCR; TCRdb lists only in-frame clones, some missing. The table records about 27,000 clones, more than 75% of them present only once. The source material was CD45RA- memory CD4+ T cells from PBMCs. The receptor source for this set is a human donor with narcolepsy.

This CDR3 reads CASSQALSKTETQYF. The CDR3 bases are TGTGCCAGCAGCCAAGCCCTATCGAAGACTGAGACCCAGTACTTC. The chain combines TRBV14 with TRBJ2-5; D ambiguous. V was clipped by 1 base and J by 5 bases, with 14 bases between them. The germline V gene has CDR1 SGHDN and CDR2 FVKESK. The CDR3 totals 15 residues.

The chain recombines TRBV11-3 with TRBJ1-1, with 8 nucleotides matching TRBD1. The V segment lost 4 bases and the J segment 0 bases; nucleotides outside the gene matches: 1. CDR1 SGHNT and CDR2 YENEEA come from the germline V gene. CDR3 length: 14 amino acids. CDR3 region: CASSSGQVNTEAFF. The CDR3 region has the DNA TGTGCCAGCAGCTCGGGACAGGTGAACACTGAAGCTTTCTTT.

The chain has TRBV7-8 and TRBJ1-5, with 9 positions matching TRBD1. Losses at the gene ends were 5 bases for V and 1 base for J; bases not matched to a gene: 9. The germline gives CDR1 SGHVS, CDR2 FQNEAQ. The CDR3 has 17 residues. The CDR3 DNA reads TGTGCCAGCAGCAAAAGGACAGGGGAAAGGAGCAATCAGCCCCAGCATTTT. It yields the protein CASSKRTGERSNQPQHF.

In DNA, the CDR3 is TGCAGCGTTCGGAGCTCCTATAATTCACCCCTCCACTTT. Protein: CSVRSSYNSPLHF. V is TRBV29-1 and J is TRBJ1-6; D ambiguous. Germline CDR1 is SQVTM and CDR2 is ANQGSEA. CDR3 size: 13 residues. Trimming shortened V by 5 bases and J by 0 bases, and 5 bases separated the two germline ends.

The sample holds one count of this clone. The V call is TRBV6-1, the J call TRBJ2-3; no definite D call. The V and J ends lost 7 bases and 5 bases respectively, with 7 bases between them. The CDR3 is 11 residues long. The germline V gene encodes CDR1 MNHNS and CDR2 SASEGT. CDR3 sequence reads: CASTLLDTQYF. In DNA, the CDR3 is TGTGCCAGCACCCTGCTAGATACGCAGTATTTT.

V and J are TRBV6-1 and TRBJ2-5, with 8 bases identical to TRBD2. This CDR3 is built from 15 residues. The V segment lost 4 bases and the J segment 8 bases; nucleotides outside the gene matches: 12. Looked up from germline, CDR1 is MNHNS and CDR2 is SASEGT. The CDR3 coding sequence is TGTGCCAGCAGTGGTCGGGGGGGCGGATCGGATACCCAGTACTTC. Its translation: CASSGRGGGSDTQYF.

The chain has TRBV11-2 and TRBJ1-1; the D gene is possibly TRBD1 (6 bases). V dropped 2 bases and J dropped 4 bases, with 14 bases sitting between them. This CDR3 is built from 15 residues. Germline CDR1 and CDR2: SGHAT and FQNNGV. CDR3: CASSLPFSRGTEAFF. The CDR3 bases are TGTGCCAGCAGCTTACCGTTCTCCAGGGGCACTGAAGCTTTCTTT.

The chain is built from TRBV19 and TRBJ1-5, with 7 bases aligning to TRBD1. This CDR3 comprises 14 residues. Germline V gene sequence: CDR1 LNHDA, CDR2 SQIVND (reference sequence). V lost 6 bases and J lost 6; bases outside the gene matches: 8. This CDR3 reads CASRLPGGGQPQHF. CDR3 DNA sequence: TGTGCCAGTAGGCTACCAGGGGGTGGTCAGCCCCAGCATTTT.

The chain uses TRBV7-9 and TRBJ1-2; no reliable D call. CDR1 and CDR2 (germline): SEHNR, FQNEAQ (reference sequence). This CDR3 is 16 amino acids long. Deletions cut 1 base from V and 1 base from J, with 13 bases between. The CDR3 reads CASSLGISPNNYGYTF. CDR3 bases: TGTGCCAGCAGCTTAGGGATCTCTCCCAATAACTATGGCTACACCTTC.